The 16 T cell receptor beta chains in this list originate from one sample, sequenced in a study of T-cell memory formation after mild COVID-19. Each CDR3 protein is one row after TCRdb ran MiXCR on the 5' RACE reads. In the table there are around 140,000 distinct CDR3 sequences, under 30% of which are singletons. Sequenced input: PBMCs or a T cell subset sorted from them (not recorded which). Receptor source: an adult woman who had mild COVID-19 (a few samples of this study predate the infection). Cell type and time point are not known.

V and J are TRBV7-2 and TRBJ2-3; 7 positions agree with TRBD2. CDR1 and CDR2 from the germline V gene are SGHTA and FQGNSA. This CDR3 region has 18 residues. V lost 4 bases to trimming and J lost 4 bases; unmatched junction nucleotides: 17. The CDR3 region is CASSSTAPFGGSADTQYF. The CDR3 region has the DNA TGTGCCAGCAGCTCCACCGCCCCCTTTGGCGGGAGTGCAGATACGCAGTATTTT.

This clonotype showed up just a few times. J is TRBJ2-4 and V is TRBV9; a possible D gene is TRBD1 (6 bases). This CDR3 has 18 amino acids. The germline CDR1 and CDR2 sequences are SGDLS and YYNGEE. Trimming removed 0 bases at V and 3 bases at J, with 19 bases between. DNA for the CDR3: TGTGCCAGCAGCGTAGGGCAGGGGCCTAGTCGTGGCAAAAACATTCAGTACTTC. It is translated as CASSVGQGPSRGKNIQYF. Full variable domain (remainder filled in from reference TRBV9 and TRBJ2-4): DSGVTQTPKHLITATGQRVTLRCSPRSGDLSVYWYQQSLDQGLQFLIQYYNGEERAKGNILERFSAQQFPDLHSELNLSSLELGDSALYFCASSVGQGPSRGKNIQYFGAGTRLSVL.

This clonotype was counted a few times. The chain joins TRBV12-3 or TRBV12-4 to TRBJ2-1, with D unresolved. Deletions cut 2 bases from V and 2 bases from J, with 10 bases between. This CDR3 contains 15 residues. CDR3 in amino acids: CASSLTALTYNEQFF. The CDR3 nucleotides are TGTGCCAGCAGTTTAACGGCGCTCACCTACAATGAGCAGTTCTTC.

The genes are TRBV5-6 and TRBJ2-1; D unclear. V lost 0 bases and J 5 bases, leaving 6 bases between the germline ends. The germline CDR1 and CDR2 sequences are SGHDT and YYEEEE. The CDR3 is 13 residues long. CDR3 in amino acids: CASSLAWNNEQFF. The DNA of the CDR3 is TGTGCCAGCAGCTTGGCATGGAACAATGAGCAGTTCTTC. Together with reference TRBV5-6 and TRBJ2-1, the CDR3 gives the full variable domain: DAGVTQSPTHLIKTRGQQVTLRCSPKSGHDTVSWYQQALGQGPQFIFQYYEEEERQRGNFPDRFSGHQFPNYSSELNVNALLLGDSALYLCASSLAWNNEQFFGPGTRLTVL.

The rearrangement links TRBV12-3 or TRBV12-4 to TRBJ1-4; TRBD1 aligns across 10 bases. The junction had 12 bases not matched to a gene; V was cut back by 2 bases and J by 6 bases. This CDR3 is 18 amino acids long. CDR3 nucleotide sequence: TGTGCCAGCAGTTTAATCAGGGGACAGGGGCGATTGGATGAAAAACTGTTTTTT. Its protein is CASSLIRGQGRLDEKLFF.

V usage is TRBV4-1 and J usage is TRBJ1-1; D is perhaps TRBD1 (6 bases). The length of the CDR3 is 15 residues. Trimming cost V 2 bases and J 11 bases, with 21 bases left between them. CDR1 and CDR2 from the germline V gene are MGHRA and YSYEKL. The CDR3: CASSQLLSGGMDAFF. DNA of the CDR3: TGCGCCAGCAGCCAACTCCTGTCCGGGGGCATGGATGCTTTCTTT.

The V gene is TRBV7-9, the J gene TRBJ2-3; D uncertain. This CDR3 is 13 amino acids long. V lost 5 bases and J 6 bases, leaving 12 bases between the germline ends. Looked up from germline, CDR1 is SEHNR and CDR2 is FQNEAQ (reference sequence). CDR3: CASSPRSGDTQYF. CDR3 DNA sequence: TGTGCCAGCAGCCCAAGATCCGGGGATACGCAGTATTTT.

V is TRBV7-2 and J is TRBJ1-6; 9 positions match TRBD1. CDR1 is SGHTA and CDR2 is FQGNSA in the germline V gene. This CDR3 is built from 15 residues. The ends lost 5 bases at V and 8 bases at J; junction bases unmatched: 7. CDR3 loop: CASSPGTGLDSPLHF. CDR3 DNA sequence: TGTGCCAGCAGCCCTGGGACAGGGTTGGATTCACCCCTCCACTTT.

In its sample, this clonotype was seen a few times. V is TRBV9 and J is TRBJ2-3; TRBD2 agrees at 9 bases. Germline V gene lookup returns CDR1 SGDLS and CDR2 YYNGEE. This CDR3 spans 16 amino acids. J gave up 2 bases and V 0 bases, and 4 bases lay outside the gene matches. This chain's CDR3 is CASSVEGTSSTDTQYF. The CDR3, as DNA: TGTGCCAGCAGCGTAGAGGGGACTAGCTCCACAGATACGCAGTATTTT.

Only a few counts were recorded for this clonotype. This chain joins TRBV7-6 and TRBJ2-1; D is perhaps TRBD1 or TRBD2 (5 bases each). V was cut by 4 bases and J by 6 bases, with 16 bases left in between. This CDR3 is 15 amino acids long. Per germline, CDR1 SGHVS and CDR2 FNYEAQ. The chain's CDR3 is CASSYAGTPGNEQFF. CDR3 DNA: TGTGCCAGCAGCTACGCCGGGACCCCCGGCAATGAGCAGTTCTTC.

This rearrangement joins TRBV20-1 to TRBJ1-2; 10 bases are a match to TRBD1. From germline, CDR1 is DFQATT and CDR2 SNEGSKA (reference sequence). This CDR3 has 15 residues. The CDR3 DNA sequence: TGCACCCCCCAGGCCAGACAGGGGGCCAACTATGGCTACACCTTC. Residues: CTPQARQGANYGYTF.

This clonotype occurred many times. The chain employs TRBV5-1 and TRBJ2-7; maybe TRBD1 (5 bases). This CDR3 spans 13 amino acids. V was pared by 3 bases and J by 7 bases, with 14 bases between. Germline CDR1 reads SGHRS; CDR2 reads YFSETQ. CDR3 nucleotide sequence: TGCGCCAGCAGCTCACAGGTACTTCGGGAGCAGTACTTC. Protein product: CASSSQVLREQYF.

The chain recombines TRBV12-3 or TRBV12-4 with TRBJ2-4; D unresolved. The V gene lost 2 bases and the J gene lost 1 base, with 6 bases spanning the gap. The CDR3 contains 14 residues. The CDR3: CASSLSRAKNIQYF. CDR3 in DNA: TGTGCCAGCAGTTTATCCCGGGCCAAAAACATTCAGTACTTC.

The chain recombines TRBV7-8 with TRBJ2-7; 10 bases fit TRBD1. Trimming cost V 5 bases and J 2 bases; bases outside gene matches: 6. The CDR3 has 15 residues. Germline values: CDR1 SGHVS, CDR2 FQNEAQ. CDR3 coding DNA: TGTGCCAGCAGCCTAGGACAGGGGGATCCCTACGAGCAGTACTTC. This gives the protein CASSLGQGDPYEQYF.

This chain joins TRBV4-1 and TRBJ2-7; D gene ambiguous. Trimming pared 2 bases from V and 6 bases from J, leaving 14 bases between. The germline gives CDR1 MGHRA, CDR2 YSYEKL. The CDR3 is 14 residues long. CDR3 coding DNA: TGCGCCAGCAGCCAAAGGGCTACGGAGCGCGAGCAGTACTTC. This codes for CASSQRATEREQYF.

This clonotype was recorded a few times. The chain joins TRBV7-9 to TRBJ2-7; the D gene could be TRBD1 or TRBD2 (5 bases each). Trimming removed 2 bases from V and 4 bases from J, with 12 bases in between. The CDR3 runs to 14 residues. In germline, CDR1 is SEHNR, CDR2 FQNEAQ (reference sequence). CDR3 nucleotide sequence: TGTGCCAGCAGCTTACTAGGGACCGAATACGAGCAGTACTTC. Amino acid sequence: CASSLLGTEYEQYF.